This TCR beta chain emerged from a study of T cell repertoires in cytomegalovirus infection. Study as a whole: Matching HLA type, along with CMV infection, was indicated by public TCR beta signatures. Findings and caveats of the study: HLA-C-restricted TCR beta clonotypes specific for CMV led the ex vivo response. Summed public TCR beta family frequency identified CMV carriers bearing the relevant HLA.

Trimming left V 4 bases short and J 4 bases short, with 14 bases between. Per the germline V gene, CDR1 is SGHVS and CDR2 is FQNEAQ. This CDR3 spans 15 amino acids. This clonotype appeared a few times. What it binds is not known. TCRdb processed the reads anew with MiXCR; each CDR3 protein has one entry. This table holds around 500,000 distinct CDR3 sequences, about two fifths found once. This TCR was sampled from a human donor in good health (CMV status not recorded). Some clones in this sample may be carry-over from other donors' samples. The rearrangement joins TRBV7-8 to TRBJ1-3; D gene uncertain. Sequencing was performed on cultured PBMCs, taken from culture after CMV antigen stimulation. This CDR3 is CASSSENLEGNTIYF. The DNA for the CDR3 is TGTGCCAGCAGCTCAGAGAACCTGGAAGGAAACACCATATATTTT.